This is a list of T cell receptor beta chains from one sample in a study of OX40 agonist ivuxolimab in advanced cancers. TCRdb's table, derived via immunoSEQ multiplex PCR, lists solely in-frame clones and lacks some. The table has some 100,000 clones, around 91% seen once; the top ten hold under 0.95%. Sequences were derived from CD4+ or CD8+ T cells sorted from blood, sampled in a trial of the OX40 agonist ivuxolimab. The receptors were gathered from an adult with an advanced solid tumor such as melanoma, head and neck, liver or kidney cancer. Both conserved end residues are part of each CDR3. The D gene is left open where the match is weak. Clone size appears in some rows only: once, few, many, or a class for an expanded clone.

D: -
V: TRBV4-1
J: TRBJ1-4
size: -
CDR3: CASSLGPLNEKLFF
DNA: TGCGCCAGCAGCCTGGGACCCCTGAATGAAAAACTGTTTTTT

D: TRBD2
V: TRBV29-1
J: TRBJ2-3
size: -
CDR3: CSAVLAGRDTQYF
DNA: TGCAGCGCCGTACTAGCGGGTCGGGATACGCAGTATTTT

D: TRBD1
V: TRBV6-6
J: TRBJ2-7
size: few
CDR3: CASRLTGVDYEQYF
DNA: TGTGCCAGCAGGCTAACAGGGGTCGACTACGAGCAGTACTTC

D: -
V: TRBV27
J: TRBJ2-7
size: -
CDR3: CASSWRDSYEQYF
DNA: TGTGCCAGCAGTTGGAGGGACTCCTACGAGCAGTACTTC

D: -
V: TRBV7-2
J: TRBJ2-7
size: -
CDR3: CASSLVLEQYF
DNA: TGTGCCAGCAGCTTAGTGCTCGAGCAGTACTTC

D: -
V: TRBV28
J: TRBJ2-4
size: -
CDR3: CASSLGTGSDIQYF
DNA: TGTGCCAGCAGTTTAGGAACAGGGAGCGACATTCAGTACTTC

D: TRBD2
V: TRBV7-3
J: TRBJ2-4
size: -
CDR3: CASSTRLAGVAKNIQYF
DNA: TGTGCCAGCAGCACTAGACTAGCGGGAGTTGCCAAAAACATTCAGTACTTC

D: -
V: TRBV18
J: TRBJ1-1
size: -
CDR3: CASSPGVNTEAFF
DNA: TGTGCCAGCTCACCCGGCGTGAACACTGAAGCTTTCTTT

D: -
V: TRBV19
J: TRBJ1-1
size: -
CDR3: CASVGWTVKNTEAFF
DNA: TGTGCCAGTGTGGGATGGACAGTGAAGAACACTGAAGCTTTCTTT

D: TRBD2
V: TRBV6-1
J: TRBJ2-2
size: -
CDR3: CASSERGAQTGELFF
DNA: TGTGCCAGCTCAGAGCGGGGTGCCCAAACCGGGGAGCTGTTTTTT

D: TRBD1
V: TRBV7-3
J: TRBJ2-2
size: -
CDR3: CASSLYRGTTGELFF
DNA: TGTGCCAGCAGCTTATACAGGGGGACCACCGGGGAGCTGTTTTTT

D: TRBD2
V: TRBV10-1
J: TRBJ2-1
size: -
CDR3: CASSESLAGGPDEQFF
DNA: TGCGCCAGCAGTGAGTCACTAGCGGGAGGGCCTGATGAGCAGTTCTTC

D: -
V: TRBV9
J: TRBJ1-3
size: -
CDR3: CASSTGVPGNTIYF
DNA: TGTGCCAGCAGCACCGGGGTTCCTGGAAACACCATATATTTT

D: -
V: TRBV2
J: TRBJ1-4
size: -
CDR3: CASSDRAGSGEKLFF
DNA: TGTGCCAGCAGTGACAGGGCGGGCTCTGGAGAAAAACTGTTTTTT

D: TRBD1
V: TRBV28
J: TRBJ1-1
size: -
CDR3: CASSILQGAPNTEAFF
DNA: TGTGCCAGCAGTATACTACAGGGGGCCCCGAACACTGAAGCTTTCTTT

D: -
V: TRBV7-9
J: TRBJ2-5
size: once
CDR3: CASSLILWGPQETQYF
DNA: TGTGCCAGCAGCTTAATCCTCTGGGGCCCCCAAGAGACCCAGTACTTC